The clone carrying this T cell receptor (beta chain) was detected a few times. Method: immunoSEQ multiplex PCR; TCRdb's copy keeps in-frame clones and lacks some. Of roughly 330,000 clones in the sample, more than 70% were seen once. Ages ranged from about 18 to 89 years, with residence in about two dozen US areas. The V and J ends lost 5 bases and 0 bases respectively, with 8 bases between them. CDR3 length: 13 amino acids. In germline, CDR1 is SGHRS, CDR2 YFSETQ. This sample stems from a study of blood T cell repertoires in COVID-19. In the study overall: Acute and convalescent COVID-19 specimens originated in the United States, Italy and Spain.

The source is a woman aged 25 to 39 who had recovered from COVID-19. The chain couples TRBV5-1 to TRBJ1-2, with D possibly matching TRBD1 (5 bases). Sequenced input: PBMCs or T cells enriched from blood (not recorded which). The chain's CDR3 is CASRQGPNYGYTF. Here the CDR3 DNA reads TGCGCCAGCAGGCAGGGCCCTAACTATGGCTACACCTTC.